The following is a TCR beta chain sequence with its context. This record belongs to a study of control samples from healthy donors and cancer patients. Data came from immunoSEQ multiplex PCR; TCRdb stores just in-frame clones and leaves some out. The table shows about 150,000 clones, with roughly 94% occurring only once. The CDR3 spans 16 residues. V was cut by 4 bases and J by 0 bases, with 10 bases left in between. Germline CDR1 and CDR2: MNHEY and SMNVEV (reference sequence). Material: blood. This receptor was taken from a man aged 35 to 55 in good health. J is TRBJ1-6 and V is TRBV27, with unresolved D. CDR3 in amino acids: CASSSSVLSYNSPLHF. The CDR3 nucleotides are TGTGCCAGCAGTTCGTCGGTACTCTCCTATAATTCACCCCTCCACTTT.